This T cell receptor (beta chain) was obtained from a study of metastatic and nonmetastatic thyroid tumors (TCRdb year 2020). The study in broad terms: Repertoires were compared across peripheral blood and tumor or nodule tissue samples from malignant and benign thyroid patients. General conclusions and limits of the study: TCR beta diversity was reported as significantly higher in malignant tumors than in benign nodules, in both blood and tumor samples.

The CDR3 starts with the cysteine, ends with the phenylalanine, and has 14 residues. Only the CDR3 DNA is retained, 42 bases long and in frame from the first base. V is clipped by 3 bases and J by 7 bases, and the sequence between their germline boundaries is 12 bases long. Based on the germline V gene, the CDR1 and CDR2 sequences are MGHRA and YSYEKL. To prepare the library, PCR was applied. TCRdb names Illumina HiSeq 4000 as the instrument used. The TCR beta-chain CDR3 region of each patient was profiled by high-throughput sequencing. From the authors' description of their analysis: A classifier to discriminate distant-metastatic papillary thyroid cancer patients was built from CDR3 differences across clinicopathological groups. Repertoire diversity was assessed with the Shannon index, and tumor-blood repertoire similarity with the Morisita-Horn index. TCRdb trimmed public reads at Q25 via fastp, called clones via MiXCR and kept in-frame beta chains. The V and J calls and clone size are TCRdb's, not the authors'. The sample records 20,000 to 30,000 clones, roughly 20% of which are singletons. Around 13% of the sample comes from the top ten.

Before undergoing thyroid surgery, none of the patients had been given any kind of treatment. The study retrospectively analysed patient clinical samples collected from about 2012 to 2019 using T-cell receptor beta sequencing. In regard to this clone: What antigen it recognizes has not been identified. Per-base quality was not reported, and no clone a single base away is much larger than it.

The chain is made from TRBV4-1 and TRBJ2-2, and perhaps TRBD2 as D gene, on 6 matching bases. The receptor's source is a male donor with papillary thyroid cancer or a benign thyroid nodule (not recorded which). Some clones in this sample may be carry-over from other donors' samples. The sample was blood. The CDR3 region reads CASSQPLAFGELFF. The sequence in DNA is TGCGCCAGCAGCCAGCCGCTAGCGTTCGGGGAGCTGTTTTTT.